The 4 T cell receptor beta chains below all came from one sample that was sequenced in a study of monozygotic twins with inflammatory bowel disease. TCRdb re-called the 5' RACE reads and catalogs CDR3 proteins one per entry, DNA excluded. The sample is made up of approximately 340,000 distinct CDR3 sequences, and the top ten hold approximately 2% of it. Sequencing used blood. Receptors were obtained from a human donor with ulcerative colitis or Crohn's disease, or a healthy co-twin of an affected twin (not recorded which).

This chain joins TRBV20-1 and TRBJ2-1. The CDR3 is 16 residues long. Germline lookup yields CDR1 DFQATT and CDR2 SNEGSKA (reference sequence). CDR3 residues: CSARVESGSSYNEQFF.

CDR3 loop: CASSLSGWNTGELFF. The chain carries TRBV27 and TRBJ2-2. The CDR3 is made up of 15 amino acids. The germline CDR1 and CDR2 sequences are MNHEY and SMNVEV (reference sequence).

The chain employs TRBV20-1 and TRBJ1-3; checking the TCRdb D call of TRBD1 is not possible without DNA. This CDR3 spans 16 amino acids. The germline CDR1 and CDR2 sequences are DFQATT and SNEGSKA (reference sequence). CDR3 amino acids: CSARGLPVGSGNTIYF.

The chain employs TRBV20-1 and TRBJ1-1; the TCRdb D gene call, TRBD1, has no DNA to confirm it. CDR3 length equals 14 residues. Germline loops: CDR1 DFQATT, CDR2 SNEGSKA (reference sequence). The CDR3 loop is CSAPRDRLNTEAFF.